This TCR beta chain was recorded in a study of shared clonotypes between healthy human individuals. Study outcomes and limitations: Since donors were few, the genetic and exposure-history diversity represented was limited. Clonotype sharing among donors was thought likely to change with sequencing depth.

About this clone: As yet, its antigen is unknown.

Over several immunoSEQ plates, each subset's genomic DNA was distributed in even portions. Amplification in unsorted PBMC replicate PCRs started from about 280 ng DNA, which equals roughly 27,000 T cell genomes. TCRdb's table, derived via immunoSEQ multiplex PCR, lists solely in-frame clones and lacks some. The table includes about 480,000 clones, about 75% detected once. The sample consisted of PBMCs. This clonotype was sampled from a woman between 40 and 50 years old in good health. Some clones in this sample may be carry-over from other donors' samples.

CDR3 residues: CASSEKDGLNEQFF. The CDR3 nucleotides read TGTGCCAGCAGTGAGAAGGACGGCCTCAATGAGCAGTTCTTC. The chain carries TRBV6-1 and TRBJ2-1, with D unclear. The V end was cut by 3 bases, the J end by 6 bases, with 12 bases between. The CDR3 has 14 residues. Germline CDR1 reads MNHNS; CDR2 reads SASEGT.